This is a list of T cell receptor beta chains from one sample in a study of OX40 agonist ivuxolimab in advanced cancers. Profiling relied on immunoSEQ multiplex PCR, and the TCRdb table lists in-frame clones only, not all of them. The sample carries roughly 60,000 clones, approximately 90% recorded once. The sample here was CD4+ or CD8+ T cells sorted from blood, taken in a trial of the OX40 agonist ivuxolimab. The receptors stem from an adult with an advanced solid tumor such as melanoma, head and neck, liver or kidney cancer. Both conserved end residues are part of each CDR3. The D gene is left open where the match is weak. Rows may omit the clone size; those that give it use once, few, many or a size class.

J | D | V | size | CDR3 | DNA
TRBJ2-1 | TRBD2 | TRBV5-1 | . | CASRTPGTSGGNEQFF | TGCGCCAGCAGGACGCCCGGGACTAGCGGGGGGAATGAGCAGTTCTTC
TRBJ1-1 | . | TRBV7-2 | . | CASSFFLVGGDTEAFF | TGTGCCAGCAGCTTTTTTTTAGTCGGAGGGGACACTGAAGCTTTCTTT
TRBJ2-1 | TRBD2 | TRBV18 | . | CASSPLADSYNEQFF | TGTGCCAGCTCACCCCTAGCGGACTCCTACAATGAGCAGTTCTTC
TRBJ2-2 | . | TRBV18 | once | CASSPMNTGELFF | TGTGCCAGCTCACCCATGAACACCGGGGAGCTGTTTTTT
TRBJ2-1 | . | TRBV5-6 | . | CASSFKVGQVDEQFF | TGTGCCAGCAGCTTCAAAGTGGGCCAGGTGGATGAGCAGTTCTTC
TRBJ2-2 | . | TRBV14 | . | CASSQLLLARNTGELFF | TGTGCCAGCAGCCAACTACTACTAGCTCGGAACACCGGGGAGCTGTTTTTT
TRBJ2-7 | . | TRBV7-9 | . | CASSLRVSYEQYF | TGTGCCAGCAGCCTCCGGGTCTCCTACGAGCAGTACTTC
TRBJ2-1 | TRBD2 | TRBV5-1 | . | CASSLAGVNEQFF | TGCGCCAGCAGCTTAGCGGGAGTCAATGAGCAGTTCTTC
TRBJ1-4 | TRBD1 | TRBV7-8 | . | CASSLTGMSTNEKLFF | TGTGCCAGCAGCCTGACAGGGATGTCAACTAATGAAAAACTGTTTTTT
TRBJ2-7 | TRBD2 | TRBV10-3 | . | CAISEGLVLYEQYF | TGTGCCATCAGTGAAGGACTAGTACTCTACGAGCAGTACTTC
TRBJ2-7 | TRBD2 | TRBV10-3 | once | CAISVGEGSYEQYF | TGTGCCATCAGTGTCGGGGAGGGTTCCTACGAGCAGTACTTC
TRBJ2-3 | TRBD1 | TRBV6-5 | . | CASSQPGQGPDTQYF | TGTGCCAGCAGCCAGCCGGGACAGGGCCCAGATACGCAGTATTTT
TRBJ2-7 | TRBD2 | TRBV6-5 | . | CASSYGTSGSYEQYF | TGTGCCAGCAGTTACGGGACTAGCGGGAGCTACGAGCAGTACTTC
TRBJ1-2 | . | TRBV25-1 | . | CASSEWGGNYGYTF | TGTGCCAGCAGTGAATGGGGAGGAAACTATGGCTACACCTTC
TRBJ2-7 | TRBD1 | TRBV9 | . | CASSAGQGQNHEQYF | TGTGCCAGCAGCGCCGGACAGGGACAAAACCACGAGCAGTACTTC
TRBJ2-7 | . | TRBV7-9 | . | CASSLDVHEQYF | TGTGCCAGCAGCTTAGATGTACACGAGCAGTACTTC
TRBJ1-1 | . | TRBV18 | . | CASSEGSATEAFF | TGTGCCAGCTCAGAGGGATCTGCCACTGAAGCTTTCTTT
TRBJ1-2 | TRBD1 | TRBV5-4 | . | CASIRDRGDYGYTF | TGTGCAAGCATTCGGGACAGGGGGGACTATGGCTACACCTTC
TRBJ2-2 | TRBD2 | TRBV6-5 | . | CASSYVTSGNGELFF | TGTGCCAGCAGTTACGTGACTAGCGGGAACGGGGAGCTGTTTTTT
TRBJ1-1 | . | TRBV7-2 | . | CASSSLSDTEAFF | TGTGCCAGCAGCTCCCTGTCCGACACTGAAGCTTTCTTT
TRBJ2-3 | TRBD2 | TRBV5-4 | . | CASSLPTTSRNTQYF | TGTGCCAGCAGCTTGCCTACGACTAGCAGGAATACGCAGTATTTT
TRBJ1-5 | . | TRBV19 | . | CASTWERDQPQHF | TGTGCCAGTACGTGGGAAAGGGATCAGCCCCAGCATTTT
TRBJ2-3 | . | TRBV4-3 | . | CASSQAADSTDTQYF | TGCGCCAGCAGCCAGGCCGCAGATAGCACAGATACGCAGTATTTT
TRBJ2-7 | . | TRBV14 | . | CASSQERGKQYF | TGTGCCAGCAGCCAAGAGCGGGGAAAGCAGTACTTC
TRBJ2-1 | TRBD2 | TRBV4-2 | . | CASSLSGAGEKGEQFF | TGTGCCAGCAGCTTGTCCGGAGCGGGAGAAAAAGGTGAGCAGTTCTTC
TRBJ2-6 | . | TRBV19 | . | CASSSPRLLSGANVLTF | TGTGCCAGTAGTAGCCCTCGACTGCTCTCTGGGGCCAACGTCCTGACTTTC
TRBJ2-2 | . | TRBV7-8 | . | CASSLQGPNTGELFF | TGTGCCAGCAGCTTACAGGGCCCGAACACCGGGGAGCTGTTTTTT
TRBJ2-1 | TRBD1 | TRBV27 | . | CASRVGQGQYNEQFF | TGTGCCAGCAGGGTGGGACAGGGCCAATACAATGAGCAGTTCTTC
TRBJ1-3 | TRBD1 | TRBV19 | . | CASEQGNPGNTIYF | TGTGCCAGTGAACAGGGGAATCCTGGAAACACCATATATTTT
TRBJ2-7 | TRBD1 | TRBV7-8 | . | CASSPYRQGGYEQYF | TGTGCCAGCAGCCCCTACCGACAGGGCGGATACGAGCAGTACTTC
TRBJ1-1 | TRBD1 | TRBV5-1 | . | CASSTGGTGSTEAFF | TGCGCCAGCAGCACGGGGGGGACAGGAAGCACTGAAGCTTTCTTT
TRBJ1-1 | . | TRBV6-5 | . | CVSSYLGQRSEAFF | TGTGTCAGCAGTTACCTTGGTCAACGGTCTGAAGCTTTCTTT
TRBJ2-7 | TRBD1 | TRBV9 | . | CASSVEGARDIEQYF | TGTGCCAGCAGCGTAGAGGGGGCAAGGGATATCGAGCAGTACTTC
TRBJ2-1 | TRBD2 | TRBV11-2 | few | CASSPGLAEYNEQFF | TGTGCCAGCAGCCCGGGACTAGCGGAATACAATGAGCAGTTCTTC
TRBJ1-4 | . | TRBV11-2 | . | CASSSQGGWDEKLFF | TGTGCCAGCAGCTCACAGGGAGGGTGGGATGAAAAACTGTTTTTT
TRBJ2-7 | . | TRBV6-6 | . | CASSPVAGEQYF | TGTGCCAGCAGCCCGGTTGCTGGCGAGCAGTACTTC
TRBJ2-6 | . | TRBV6-5 | . | CASSPASSGANVLTF | TGTGCCAGCAGTCCGGCCAGCTCTGGGGCCAACGTCCTGACTTTC
TRBJ1-5 | . | TRBV28 | . | CASSLRISSNQPQHF | TGTGCCAGCAGTTTGCGCATCTCTAGCAATCAGCCCCAGCATTTT
TRBJ1-1 | . | TRBV15 | . | CATSRDTPARGGGFKAFF | TGTGCCACCAGCAGAGATACCCCTGCCCGGGGGGGTGGCTTTAAAGCTTTCTTT
TRBJ2-5 | . | TRBV6-5 | . | CASSQRETQYF | TGTGCCAGCAGTCAACGAGAGACCCAGTACTTC
TRBJ2-5 | TRBD2 | TRBV19 | . | CASSVSRREFRETQYF | TGTGCCAGTAGTGTATCGAGGCGGGAGTTCCGAGAGACCCAGTACTTC
TRBJ2-1 | . | TRBV2 | . | CASRMSNEQFF | TGTGCCAGCAGAATGTCTAATGAGCAGTTCTTC
TRBJ2-7 | TRBD2 | TRBV10-3 | . | CAISAASGRADSYEQYF | TGTGCCATCAGTGCGGCTAGCGGGAGGGCCGACTCCTACGAGCAGTACTTC
TRBJ2-2 | . | TRBV6-1 | . | CASSFSENTGELFF | TGTGCCAGCAGTTTTTCGGAGAACACCGGGGAGCTGTTTTTT
TRBJ2-7 | . | TRBV7-2 | . | CASSFYIDEQYF | TGTGCCAGCAGCTTCTACATTGACGAGCAGTACTTC
TRBJ2-4 | TRBD2 | TRBV5-6 | . | CASSPIAGGRRNIQYF | TGTGCCAGCAGCCCAATAGCGGGAGGGCGTCGAAACATTCAGTACTTC
TRBJ2-3 | . | TRBV7-6 | once | CASSPSTTDTQYF | TGTGCCAGCAGCCCATCAACCACAGATACGCAGTATTTT
TRBJ1-3 | TRBD1 | TRBV18 | . | CASSQGQGDGNTIYF | TGTGCCAGCTCACAGGGACAGGGAGACGGAAACACCATATATTTT
TRBJ2-7 | TRBD1 | TRBV27 | . | CASSFSSTGGEQYF | TGTGCCAGCAGTTTCTCCTCGACAGGGGGCGAGCAGTACTTC
TRBJ2-3 | . | TRBV19 | . | CASTGDLSDTQYF | TGTGCCAGTACCGGCGACCTTTCAGATACGCAGTATTTT
TRBJ2-6 | . | TRBV18 | . | CASSPGASGANVLTF | TGTGCCAGCTCACCTGGGGCATCAGGGGCCAACGTCCTGACTTTC
TRBJ1-6 | . | TRBV5-4 | once | CASSPAARDHYNSPLHF | TGTGCCAGCAGCCCCGCAGCCAGGGACCACTATAATTCACCCCTCCACTTT